Listed below are T cell receptor beta chains from one sample, sequenced in a study of T cell responses to AZD1222 COVID-19 vaccine. Sequencing was performed with immunoSEQ multiplex PCR; in TCRdb, only in-frame clones are kept and a portion is missing. The data hold 150,000 to 170,000 clones, with roughly 90% observed a single time. Sample: peripheral blood, taken on day 0 of AZD1222 vaccination. These receptors originate from an adult in good health. Each CDR3 is given with its conserved first and last residue. Not all rows give a size; the values are once, few, many and, for expanded clones, a class.

v_gene	j_gene	abundance	CDR3aa
TRBV5-1	TRBJ1-2	once	CASSATGVYGYTF
TRBV4-3	TRBJ1-6	.	CASSQSLGRAIFYLHF
TRBV6-6	TRBJ2-1	.	CASSPVRAGAPSSAEQFF
TRBV5-1	TRBJ2-7	.	CASSYGTYEQYF
TRBV2	TRBJ1-1	.	CASRTDRANTEAFF
TRBV6-6	TRBJ2-2	.	CASSYLGGTGELFF
TRBV5-6	TRBJ2-7	.	CASSQVGFSYEQYF
TRBV19	TRBJ2-3	.	CASSIPPTDTQYF
TRBV6-5	TRBJ1-2	few	CASRPTGYGYTF
TRBV7-9	TRBJ1-2	.	CASSRSQWEVYGYTF
TRBV5-6	TRBJ2-7	.	CASSFSGAYEQYF
TRBV19	TRBJ2-7	.	CASSMLGQGKDEQYF
TRBV18	TRBJ1-1	once	CASSPQRGPNTEAFF
TRBV11-2	TRBJ2-3	.	CASSLQGRSTDTQYF
TRBV6-5	TRBJ2-7	.	CASRGLGTDYEQYF
TRBV5-5	TRBJ1-1	.	CASSPGGTNTEAFF
TRBV19	TRBJ1-5	.	CASTTDNRNQPQHF
TRBV6-5	TRBJ1-5	.	CASRLTDRDQPQHF
TRBV28	TRBJ2-7	.	CASSAPRGGSYEQYF
TRBV5-4	TRBJ1-1	few	CASSPQTVKGTEAFF
TRBV7-2	TRBJ2-3	few	CASSLGGTYTQYF
TRBV9	TRBJ2-2	.	CASSVLGGAASGELFF
TRBV2	TRBJ2-3	.	CASSGITDTQYF
TRBV27	TRBJ1-1	.	CASSGAPNTEAFF
TRBV19	TRBJ2-1	.	CASTSSRGTSDRGEQFF
TRBV9	TRBJ1-6	once	CASSVEGRINAPLHF
TRBV27	TRBJ2-7	.	CASSLSNSAYEQYF
TRBV6-5	TRBJ1-1	.	CASSYSMGQLNTEAFF
TRBV7-9	TRBJ2-7	.	CASSFRGGPYEQYF
TRBV5-6	TRBJ1-1	.	CASSFWQANTEAFF
TRBV10-3	TRBJ2-1	.	CAISSTSGAYNEQFF
TRBV7-9	TRBJ1-2	.	CASSGAKGPGGYGYTF
TRBV7-8	TRBJ2-7	.	CASSSGLAGYEQYF
TRBV7-3	TRBJ2-1	once	CASSPQGLTYNEQFF
TRBV6-5	TRBJ2-7	.	CASSLGGRTNHEQYF
TRBV3-1/TRBV3-2	TRBJ2-1	.	CASTGQGVPYNEQFF
TRBV5-1	TRBJ2-2	few	CASSSGQNTGELFF
TRBV2	TRBJ2-7	.	CASRGQGFSYEQYF
TRBV4-1	TRBJ2-7	.	CASSQNLLAGATTIYEQYF
TRBV19	TRBJ2-1	.	CASSPGGGNNEQFF
TRBV6-5	TRBJ1-5	.	CASSYSNPPGQPQHF
TRBV5-1	TRBJ2-2	.	CASSSQDRATGELFF
TRBV10-3	TRBJ1-5	.	CAISEGARNQPQHF
TRBV10-3	TRBJ1-2	once	CAISESYGYTF
TRBV5-1	TRBJ1-1	.	CASSHGTEAFF
TRBV6-5	TRBJ1-1	few	CASQPVLVGTEAFF
TRBV6-5	TRBJ1-5	.	CASHSGNQPQHF
TRBV5-8	TRBJ1-2	.	CASRLRESYGYTF
TRBV18	TRBJ1-5	once	CASSEGVSQPQHF
TRBV6-4	TRBJ2-3	.	CASSAQGAADTQYF
TRBV15	TRBJ2-1	.	CATSDRDRVYGEQFF